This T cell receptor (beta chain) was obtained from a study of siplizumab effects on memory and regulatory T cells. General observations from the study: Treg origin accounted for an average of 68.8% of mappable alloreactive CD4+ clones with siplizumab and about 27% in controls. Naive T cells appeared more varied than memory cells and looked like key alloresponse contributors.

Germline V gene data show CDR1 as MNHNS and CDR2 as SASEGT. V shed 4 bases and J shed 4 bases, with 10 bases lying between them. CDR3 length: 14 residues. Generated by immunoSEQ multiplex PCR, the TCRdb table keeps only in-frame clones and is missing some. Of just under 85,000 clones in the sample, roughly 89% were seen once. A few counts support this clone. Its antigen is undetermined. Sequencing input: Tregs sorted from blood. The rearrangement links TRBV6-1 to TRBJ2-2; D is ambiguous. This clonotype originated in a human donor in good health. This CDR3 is CASSVRTLTGELFF. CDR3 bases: TGTGCCAGCAGTGTTAGGACGCTCACCGGGGAGCTGTTTTTT.